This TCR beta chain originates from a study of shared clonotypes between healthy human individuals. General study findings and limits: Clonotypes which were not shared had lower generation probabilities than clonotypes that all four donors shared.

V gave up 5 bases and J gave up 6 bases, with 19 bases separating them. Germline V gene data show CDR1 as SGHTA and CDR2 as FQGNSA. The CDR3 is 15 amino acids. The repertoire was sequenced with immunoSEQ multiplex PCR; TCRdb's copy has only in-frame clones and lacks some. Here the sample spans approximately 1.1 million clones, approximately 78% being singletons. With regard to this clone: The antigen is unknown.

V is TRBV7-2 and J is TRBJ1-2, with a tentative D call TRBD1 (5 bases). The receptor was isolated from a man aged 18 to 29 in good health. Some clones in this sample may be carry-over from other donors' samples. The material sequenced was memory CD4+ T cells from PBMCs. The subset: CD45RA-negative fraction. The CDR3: CASSLVFGGRDGYTF. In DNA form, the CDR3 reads TGTGCCAGCAGCCTAGTATTCGGGGGACGGGATGGCTACACCTTC.